This T cell receptor beta chain originates from a study of cytomegalovirus exposure and HLA in healthy donors. Findings and limits, study-wide: An analysis was carried out at a later point. It showed that HLA-associated TCR beta chains were more clonally expanded than equally common non-associated chains.

Of note for this clone: Antigen: not known.

Primers included in the PCR were 60 Vbeta and 13 Jbeta primers. Measured with immunoSEQ multiplex PCR; TCRdb has only the in-frame clones, and not every one. The data contain 100,000 or so clones, about 80% of them singletons. V lost 2 bases to trimming and J lost 0 bases, with 11 bases between them. The germline CDR1 and CDR2 sequences are SEHNR and FQNEAQ (reference sequence). CDR3 length equals 16 residues. This TCR was recovered from a man aged 25-40 years in good health and CMV-seronegative. The sequenced sample consisted of PBMCs. This chain links TRBV7-9 with TRBJ2-4; D not certain. CDR3 residues: CASSLYPTIAKNIQYF. In DNA form, the CDR3 reads TGTGCCAGCAGCTTATACCCTACCATAGCCAAAAACATTCAGTACTTC.